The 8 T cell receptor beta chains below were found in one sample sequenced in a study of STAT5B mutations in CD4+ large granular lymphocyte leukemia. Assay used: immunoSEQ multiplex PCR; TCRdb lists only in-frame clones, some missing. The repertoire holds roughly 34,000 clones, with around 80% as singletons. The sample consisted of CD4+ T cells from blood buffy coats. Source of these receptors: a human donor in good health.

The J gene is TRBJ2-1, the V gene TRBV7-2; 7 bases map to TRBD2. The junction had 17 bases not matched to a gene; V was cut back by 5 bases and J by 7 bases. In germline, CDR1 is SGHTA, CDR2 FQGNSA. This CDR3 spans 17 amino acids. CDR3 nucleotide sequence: TGTGCCAGCAGCCCGATGTCTAGCGGCTTTGGGAGGAATGAGCAGTTCTTC. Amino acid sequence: CASSPMSSGFGRNEQFF.

DNA of the CDR3: TGTGCCAGCTCACAGGGACAGAAGAACACCGGGGAGCTGTTTTTT. It encodes CASSQGQKNTGELFF. The V and J genes are TRBV18 and TRBJ2-2, with 7 bases aligning to TRBD1. Losses at the gene ends were 4 bases for V and 1 base for J; bases not matched to a gene: 3. In germline, CDR1 is KGHSH, CDR2 LQKENI. The CDR3 is made up of 15 amino acids.

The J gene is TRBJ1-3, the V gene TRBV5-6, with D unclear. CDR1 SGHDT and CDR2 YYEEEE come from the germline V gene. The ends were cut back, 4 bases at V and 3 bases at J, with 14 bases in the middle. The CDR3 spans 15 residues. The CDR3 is CASSPRQAGGNTIYF. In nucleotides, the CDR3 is TGTGCCAGCAGCCCAAGGCAGGCGGGTGGAAACACCATATATTTT.

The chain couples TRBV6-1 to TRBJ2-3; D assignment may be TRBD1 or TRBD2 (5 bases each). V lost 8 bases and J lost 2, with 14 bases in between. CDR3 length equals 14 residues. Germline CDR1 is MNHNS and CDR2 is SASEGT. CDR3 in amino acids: CASLLGGNTDTQYF. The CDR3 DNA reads TGTGCCAGCCTACTTGGGGGAAACACAGATACGCAGTATTTT.

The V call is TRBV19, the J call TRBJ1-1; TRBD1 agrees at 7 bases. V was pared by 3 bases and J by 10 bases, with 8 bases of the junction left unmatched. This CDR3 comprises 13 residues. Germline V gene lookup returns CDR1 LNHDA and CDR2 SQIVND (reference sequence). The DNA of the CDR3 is TGTGCCAGTAGTATCCCCGGAGGGGGCTCAGCTTTCTTT. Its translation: CASSIPGGGSAFF.

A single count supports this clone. CDR3: CASSMGPGALSYEQYF. The CDR3 coding sequence is TGTGCCAGTAGTATGGGGCCTGGGGCCCTCTCCTACGAGCAGTACTTC. The chain is built from TRBV19 and TRBJ2-7; possible D gene TRBD1, 5 bases. The V end lost 3 bases, the J end lost 0 bases, and 15 bases lay between the germline ends. The CDR3 is made up of 16 amino acids. In germline, CDR1 is LNHDA, CDR2 SQIVND (reference sequence).

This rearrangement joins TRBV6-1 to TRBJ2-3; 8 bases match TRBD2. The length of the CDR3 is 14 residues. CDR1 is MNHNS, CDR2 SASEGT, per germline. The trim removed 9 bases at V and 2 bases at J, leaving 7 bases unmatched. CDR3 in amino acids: CASSLSGATDTQYF. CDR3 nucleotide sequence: TGTGCCAGTTCACTTAGCGGGGCCACAGATACGCAGTATTTT.

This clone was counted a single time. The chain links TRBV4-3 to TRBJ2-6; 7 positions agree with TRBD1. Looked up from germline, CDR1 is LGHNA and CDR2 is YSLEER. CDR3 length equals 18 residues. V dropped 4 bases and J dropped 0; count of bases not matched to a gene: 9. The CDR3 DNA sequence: TGCGCCAGCAGCCCATACAGGGGACAAGGCTCTGGGGCCAACGTCCTGACTTTC. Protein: CASSPYRGQGSGANVLTF.